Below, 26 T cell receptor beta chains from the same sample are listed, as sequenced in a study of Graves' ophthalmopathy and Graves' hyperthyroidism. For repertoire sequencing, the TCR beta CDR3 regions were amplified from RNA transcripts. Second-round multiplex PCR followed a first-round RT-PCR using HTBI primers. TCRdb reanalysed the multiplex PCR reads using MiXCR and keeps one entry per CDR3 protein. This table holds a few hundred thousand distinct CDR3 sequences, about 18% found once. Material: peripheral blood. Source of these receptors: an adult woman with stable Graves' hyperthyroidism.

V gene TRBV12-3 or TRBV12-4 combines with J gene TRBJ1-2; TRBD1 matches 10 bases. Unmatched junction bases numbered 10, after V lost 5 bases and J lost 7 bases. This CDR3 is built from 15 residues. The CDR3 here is CASSRMTGGAAGYTF. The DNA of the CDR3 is TGTGCCAGCAGTCGGATGACAGGGGGCGCGGCTGGCTACACCTTC.

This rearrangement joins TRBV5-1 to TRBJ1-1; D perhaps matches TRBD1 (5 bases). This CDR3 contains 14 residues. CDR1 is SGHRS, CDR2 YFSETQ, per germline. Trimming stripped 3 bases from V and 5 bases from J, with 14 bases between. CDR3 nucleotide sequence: TGCGCCAGCAGCTACCGGGGACGCGGGACTGAAGCTTTCTTT. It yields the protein CASSYRGRGTEAFF.

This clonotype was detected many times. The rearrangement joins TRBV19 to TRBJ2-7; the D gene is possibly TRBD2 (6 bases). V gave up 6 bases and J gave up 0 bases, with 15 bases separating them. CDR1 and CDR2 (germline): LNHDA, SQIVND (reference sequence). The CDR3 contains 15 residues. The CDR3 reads CASRWGSEGSYEQYF. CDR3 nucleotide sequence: TGTGCCAGTAGATGGGGTTCGGAGGGCTCCTACGAGCAGTACTTC.

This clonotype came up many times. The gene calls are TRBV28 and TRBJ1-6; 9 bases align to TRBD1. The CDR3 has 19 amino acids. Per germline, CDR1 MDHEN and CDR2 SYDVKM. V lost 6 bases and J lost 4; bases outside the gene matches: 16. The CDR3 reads CASRARRDRVGSYNSPLHF. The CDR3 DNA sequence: TGTGCCAGCAGAGCCAGGCGGGACAGGGTGGGGTCGTATAATTCACCCCTCCACTTT.

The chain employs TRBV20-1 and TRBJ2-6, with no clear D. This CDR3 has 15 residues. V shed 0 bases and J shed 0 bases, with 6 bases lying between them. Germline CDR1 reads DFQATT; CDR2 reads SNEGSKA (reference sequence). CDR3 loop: CSARDTTSGANVLTF. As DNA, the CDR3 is TGCAGTGCTAGAGATACGACCTCTGGGGCCAACGTCCTGACTTTC.

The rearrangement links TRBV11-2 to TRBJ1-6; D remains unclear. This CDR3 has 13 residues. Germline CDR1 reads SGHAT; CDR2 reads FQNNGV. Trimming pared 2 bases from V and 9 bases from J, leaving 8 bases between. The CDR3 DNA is TGTGCCAGCAGCTTAAGGGTTGGTTCACCCCTCCACTTT. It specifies CASSLRVGSPLHF.

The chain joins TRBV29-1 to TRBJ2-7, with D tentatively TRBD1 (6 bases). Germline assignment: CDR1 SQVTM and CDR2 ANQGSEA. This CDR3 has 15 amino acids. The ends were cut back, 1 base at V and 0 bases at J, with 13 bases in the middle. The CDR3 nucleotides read TGCAGCGTTGAAGGGGACAATAGGGGCTCCTACGAGCAGTACTTC. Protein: CSVEGDNRGSYEQYF.

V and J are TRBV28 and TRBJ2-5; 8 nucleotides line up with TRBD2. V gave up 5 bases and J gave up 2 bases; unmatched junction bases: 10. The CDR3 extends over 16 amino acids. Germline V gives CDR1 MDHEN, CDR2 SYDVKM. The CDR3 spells CASSESGTRGQETQYF. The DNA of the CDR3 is TGTGCCAGCAGTGAATCCGGGACTAGGGGACAAGAGACCCAGTACTTC.

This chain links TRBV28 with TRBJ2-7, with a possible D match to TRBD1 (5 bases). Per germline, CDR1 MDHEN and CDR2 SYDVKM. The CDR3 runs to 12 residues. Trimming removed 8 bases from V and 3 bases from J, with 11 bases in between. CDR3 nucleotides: TGTGCCAGCGGAATAACAGGCTACGAGCAGTACTTC. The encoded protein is CASGITGYEQYF.

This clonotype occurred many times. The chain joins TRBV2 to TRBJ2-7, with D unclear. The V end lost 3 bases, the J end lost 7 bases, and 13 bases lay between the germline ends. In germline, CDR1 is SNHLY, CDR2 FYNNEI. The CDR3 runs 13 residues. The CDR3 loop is CASSEAGNPEQYF. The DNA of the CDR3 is TGTGCCAGCAGTGAGGCCGGAAACCCTGAGCAGTACTTC.

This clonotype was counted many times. The CDR3 DNA sequence: TGTGCCAGCAGCGTAGGACTAGTATCCTACGAGCAGTACTTC. This translates into CASSVGLVSYEQYF. V gene TRBV9 combines with J gene TRBJ2-7, with D tentatively TRBD2 (6 bases). There are 14 residues in the CDR3. V lost 0 bases and J 1 base, leaving 8 bases between the germline ends. Germline CDR1 is SGDLS and CDR2 is YYNGEE. The entire variable domain, with the rest obtained from reference TRBV9 and TRBJ2-7, is as follows: DSGVTQTPKHLITATGQRVTLRCSPRSGDLSVYWYQQSLDQGLQFLIQYYNGEERAKGNILERFSAQQFPDLHSELNLSSLELGDSALYFCASSVGLVSYEQYFGPGTRLTVT.

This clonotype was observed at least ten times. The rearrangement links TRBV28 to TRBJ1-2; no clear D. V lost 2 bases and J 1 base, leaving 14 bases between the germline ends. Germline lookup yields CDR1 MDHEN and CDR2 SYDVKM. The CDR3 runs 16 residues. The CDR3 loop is CASSLPPEQNNYGYTF. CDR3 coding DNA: TGTGCCAGCAGTTTACCCCCAGAACAGAATAACTATGGCTACACCTTC.

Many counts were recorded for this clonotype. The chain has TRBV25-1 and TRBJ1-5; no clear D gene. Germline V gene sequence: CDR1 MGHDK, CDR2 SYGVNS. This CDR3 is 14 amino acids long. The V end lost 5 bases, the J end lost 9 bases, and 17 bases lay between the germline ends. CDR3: CASSPVGVDRPQHF. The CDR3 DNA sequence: TGTGCCAGCAGTCCCGTGGGCGTGGATCGGCCCCAGCATTTT.

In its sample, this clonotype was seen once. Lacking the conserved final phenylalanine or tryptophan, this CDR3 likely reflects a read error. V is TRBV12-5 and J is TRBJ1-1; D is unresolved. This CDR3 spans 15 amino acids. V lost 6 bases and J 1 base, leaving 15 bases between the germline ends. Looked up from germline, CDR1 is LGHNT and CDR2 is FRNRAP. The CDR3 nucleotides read TGTGCTAGTGGCCCGGGGTTTATGAGGAACACTGAAGCTTTCTCT. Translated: CASGPGFMRNTEAFS.

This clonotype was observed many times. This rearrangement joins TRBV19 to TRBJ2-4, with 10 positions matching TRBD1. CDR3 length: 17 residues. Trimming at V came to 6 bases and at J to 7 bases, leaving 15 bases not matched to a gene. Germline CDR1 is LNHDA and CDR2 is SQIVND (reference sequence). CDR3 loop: CASSLNRGQGELNIQYF. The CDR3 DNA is TGTGCCAGTAGCCTTAATCGAGGACAGGGGGAGTTGAACATTCAGTACTTC. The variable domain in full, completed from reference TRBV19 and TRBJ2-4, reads DGGITQSPKYLFRKEGQNVTLSCEQNLNHDAMYWYRQDPGQGLRLIYYSQIVNDFQKGDIAEGYSVSREKKESFPLTVTSAQKNPTAFYLCASSLNRGQGELNIQYFGAGTRLSVL.

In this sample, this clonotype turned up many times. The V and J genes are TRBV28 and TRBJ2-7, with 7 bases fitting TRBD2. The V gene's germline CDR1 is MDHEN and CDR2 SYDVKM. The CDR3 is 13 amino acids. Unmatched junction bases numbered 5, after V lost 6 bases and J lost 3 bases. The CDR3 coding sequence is TGTGCCAGCAGCCGGGAGGATCTCTACGAGCAGTACTTC. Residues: CASSREDLYEQYF.

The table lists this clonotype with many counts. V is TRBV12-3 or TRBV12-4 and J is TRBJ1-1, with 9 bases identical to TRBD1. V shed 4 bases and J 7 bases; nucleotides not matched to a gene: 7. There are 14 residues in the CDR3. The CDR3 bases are TGTGCCAGCAGTTCCCACAGGGGGCGAGTTGAAGCTTTCTTT. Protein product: CASSSHRGRVEAFF.

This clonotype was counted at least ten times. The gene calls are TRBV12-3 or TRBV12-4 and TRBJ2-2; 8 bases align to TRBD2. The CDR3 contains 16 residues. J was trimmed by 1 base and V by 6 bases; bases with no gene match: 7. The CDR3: CASRGSGTMNTGELFF. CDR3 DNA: TGTGCCAGCAGGGGTAGCGGGACTATGAACACCGGGGAGCTGTTTTTT.

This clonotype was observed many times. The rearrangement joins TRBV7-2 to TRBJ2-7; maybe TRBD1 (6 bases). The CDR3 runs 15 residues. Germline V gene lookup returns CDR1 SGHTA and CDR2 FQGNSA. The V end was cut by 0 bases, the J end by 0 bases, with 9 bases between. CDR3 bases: TGTGCCAGCAGCTTAGCGGGGACAAGCTCCTACGAGCAGTACTTC. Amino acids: CASSLAGTSSYEQYF.

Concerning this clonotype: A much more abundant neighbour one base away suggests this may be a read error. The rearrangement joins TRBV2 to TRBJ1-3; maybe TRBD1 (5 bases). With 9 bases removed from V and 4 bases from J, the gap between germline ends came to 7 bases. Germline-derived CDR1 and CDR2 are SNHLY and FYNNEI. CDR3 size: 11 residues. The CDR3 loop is CARSGGNTIYF. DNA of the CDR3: TGTGCCAGGTCAGGGGGAAACACCATATATTTT. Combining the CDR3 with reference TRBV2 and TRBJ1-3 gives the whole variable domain EPEVTQTPSHQVTQMGQEVILRCVPISNHLYFYWYRQILGQKVEFLVSFYNNEISEKSEIFDDQFSVERPDGSNFTLKIRSTKLEDSAMYFCARSGGNTIYFGEGSWLTVV.

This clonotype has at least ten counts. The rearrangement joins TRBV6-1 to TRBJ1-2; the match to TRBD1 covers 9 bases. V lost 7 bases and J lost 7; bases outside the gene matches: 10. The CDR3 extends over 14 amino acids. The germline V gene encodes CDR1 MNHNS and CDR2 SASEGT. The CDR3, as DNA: TGTGCCAGCACTGTAGACAGGGGGATCTGTGGCTACACCTTC. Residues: CASTVDRGICGYTF.

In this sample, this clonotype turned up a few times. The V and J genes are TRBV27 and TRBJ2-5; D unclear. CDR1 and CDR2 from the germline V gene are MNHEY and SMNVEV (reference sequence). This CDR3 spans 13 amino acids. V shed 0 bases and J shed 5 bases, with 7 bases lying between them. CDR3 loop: CASSLSVDETQYF. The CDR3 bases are TGTGCCAGCAGTTTATCCGTTGACGAGACCCAGTACTTC.

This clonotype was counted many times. This chain's CDR3 is CASSVDPLMNTEAFF. CDR3 DNA sequence: TGTGCCAGCAGCGTGGACCCACTAATGAACACTGAAGCTTTCTTT. The chain links TRBV9 to TRBJ1-1; no reliable D call. V gave up 2 bases and J gave up 0 bases, with 11 bases separating them. Germline V gives CDR1 SGDLS, CDR2 YYNGEE. The CDR3 length is 15 residues.

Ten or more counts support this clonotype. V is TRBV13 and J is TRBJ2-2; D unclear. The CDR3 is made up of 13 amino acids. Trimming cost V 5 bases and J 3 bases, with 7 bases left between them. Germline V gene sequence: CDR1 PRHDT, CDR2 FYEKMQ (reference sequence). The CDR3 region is CASSPRYTGELFF. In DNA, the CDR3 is TGTGCCAGCAGCCCGCGATACACCGGGGAGCTGTTTTTT. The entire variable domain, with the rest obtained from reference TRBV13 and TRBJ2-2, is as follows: AAGVIQSPRHLIKEKRETATLKCYPIPRHDTVYWYQQGPGQDPQFLISFYEKMQSDKGSIPDRFSAQQFSDYHSELNMSSLELGDSALYFCASSPRYTGELFFGEGSRLTVL.

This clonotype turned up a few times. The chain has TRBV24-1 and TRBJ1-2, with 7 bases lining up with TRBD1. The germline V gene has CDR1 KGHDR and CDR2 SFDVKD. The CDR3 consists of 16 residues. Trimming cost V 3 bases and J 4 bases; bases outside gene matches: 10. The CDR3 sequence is CATSDPGRDSFYGYTF. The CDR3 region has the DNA TGTGCCACCAGTGATCCCGGAAGGGACAGCTTCTATGGCTACACCTTC.

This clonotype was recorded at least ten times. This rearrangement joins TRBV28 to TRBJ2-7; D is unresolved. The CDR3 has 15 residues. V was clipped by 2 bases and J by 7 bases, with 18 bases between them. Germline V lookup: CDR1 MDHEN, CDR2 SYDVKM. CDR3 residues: CASSLNPSPSEEQYF. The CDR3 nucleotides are TGTGCCAGCAGTTTAAATCCCTCCCCCTCGGAGGAGCAGTACTTC.